The next 10 T cell receptor beta chains were all read from a single sample in a study of T cell responses to AZD1222 COVID-19 vaccine (dated by TCRdb to the early 2020s). The library was produced with the immunoSEQ multiplex PCR assay. TCRdb obtained this table from immuneACCESS and retained in-frame rearrangements with V and J assigned. These tables miss some clones; where compared with another copy, unresolved V genes account for less than half of the shortfall, and the remainder is unexplained. Recorded for this sample are approximately 120,000 clones; more than 70% of them occurred a single time. Around 4.4% of the sample lies in the top ten. The meaning of the sample's time point label: about 28 days (+/-7) after the second vaccine dose. Sample: peripheral blood, taken 28 days after the second AZD1222 dose. The source is an adult who received the AZD1222 COVID-19 vaccine.

In the case of this clone: Other DNA sequences in this sample translate to the same CDR3. This chain uses TRBV5-1 with TRBJ2-7; no reliable D call. Trimming pared 4 bases from V and 2 bases from J, leaving 10 bases between. CDR1 and CDR2 (germline): SGHRS, YFSETQ. The CDR3 extends over 13 amino acids. CDR3 residues: CASSPGSTYEQYF. The CDR3 DNA is TGCGCCAGCAGCCCCGGGTCGACCTACGAGCAGTACTTC.

The J gene is TRBJ2-1, the V gene TRBV5-1; tentatively, D is TRBD1 (5 bases). There are 16 residues in the CDR3. The V and J ends lost 4 bases and 5 bases respectively, with 19 bases between them. In germline, CDR1 is SGHRS, CDR2 YFSETQ. CDR3 protein: CASSPRSDISDNEQFF. CDR3 coding DNA: TGCGCCAGCAGCCCCCGGTCGGACATATCCGACAATGAGCAGTTCTTC.

The chain joins TRBV18 to TRBJ1-4, with 8 bases matching TRBD1. CDR1 and CDR2 from the germline V gene are KGHSH and LQKENI. The CDR3 totals 15 residues. V lost 3 bases to trimming and J lost 8 bases; unmatched junction nucleotides: 8. The CDR3 protein is CASSPSPGQAEKLFF. In DNA form, the CDR3 reads TGTGCCAGCTCACCCTCCCCGGGACAGGCGGAAAAACTGTTTTTT.

The rearrangement links TRBV6-5 to TRBJ1-5; TRBD1 is a possible D gene (6 bases). CDR3 length: 15 amino acids. Looked up from germline, CDR1 is MNHEY and CDR2 is SVGAGI. Trimming removed 6 bases from V and 5 bases from J, with 17 bases in between. CDR3 nucleotide sequence: TGTGCCAGCAGAAGCACCCGGACAGCCGATCAGCCCCAGCATTTT. Protein product: CASRSTRTADQPQHF.

The CDR3 DNA reads TGCGCCAGCAGCCAAACTCGAGCGGGAGGGCCCTATACTGTTGAGCAGTTCTTC. It is translated as CASSQTRAGGPYTVEQFF. V is TRBV4-1 and J is TRBJ2-1, with 10 positions matching TRBD2. Per germline, CDR1 MGHRA and CDR2 YSYEKL. There are 18 residues in the CDR3. With 2 bases clipped from V and 9 bases from J, the junction kept 16 bases outside the gene matches.

The chain couples TRBV6-1 to TRBJ1-1; 8 nucleotides line up with TRBD1. Trimming took 1 base from V and 11 from J; bases not matched to a gene: 6. The CDR3 loop spans 13 amino acids. Germline values: CDR1 MNHNS, CDR2 SASEGT. This CDR3 is CASSEVRTGWAFF. DNA for the CDR3: TGTGCCAGCAGTGAAGTTCGGACAGGGTGGGCTTTCTTT.

J is TRBJ2-3 and V is TRBV7-3; D ambiguous. The CDR3 totals 14 residues. V lost 4 bases and J lost 0, with 8 bases in between. CDR1 SGHTA and CDR2 FQGTGA come from the germline V gene. The chain's CDR3 is CASSSHQSTDTQYF. In DNA form, the CDR3 reads TGTGCCAGCAGCTCACATCAAAGCACAGATACGCAGTATTTT.

Note on this clone: Other DNA sequences in this specimen translate into the identical CDR3. The rearrangement uses TRBV29-1 and TRBJ2-7, with D possibly matching TRBD1 (5 bases). This CDR3 comprises 12 residues. Germline V lookup: CDR1 SQVTM, CDR2 ANQGSEA. V lost 3 bases and J 3 bases, leaving 9 bases between the germline ends. DNA for the CDR3: TGCAGCGTTGAGCTCAGGGACTACGAGCAGTACTTC. It yields the protein CSVELRDYEQYF.

The chain carries TRBV7-7 and TRBJ2-3, with D unresolved. V shed 2 bases and J shed 2 bases, with 8 bases lying between them. From germline, CDR1 is SSHAT and CDR2 FNYEAQ (reference sequence). The CDR3 has 14 amino acids. Written as DNA, the CDR3 is TGTGCCAGCAGCTTATTTGGATCCACAGATACGCAGTATTTT. This codes for CASSLFGSTDTQYF.

The rearrangement uses TRBV5-6 and TRBJ1-5; 10 nucleotides match TRBD1. Per the germline V gene, CDR1 is SGHDT and CDR2 is YYEEEE. CDR3 size: 17 residues. The V and J ends lost 3 bases and 6 bases, in that order; junction bases with no gene match: 12. This CDR3 is CASSWAGQTGGGQPQHF. Here the CDR3 DNA reads TGTGCCAGCAGCTGGGCAGGGCAGACAGGGGGCGGTCAGCCCCAGCATTTT.